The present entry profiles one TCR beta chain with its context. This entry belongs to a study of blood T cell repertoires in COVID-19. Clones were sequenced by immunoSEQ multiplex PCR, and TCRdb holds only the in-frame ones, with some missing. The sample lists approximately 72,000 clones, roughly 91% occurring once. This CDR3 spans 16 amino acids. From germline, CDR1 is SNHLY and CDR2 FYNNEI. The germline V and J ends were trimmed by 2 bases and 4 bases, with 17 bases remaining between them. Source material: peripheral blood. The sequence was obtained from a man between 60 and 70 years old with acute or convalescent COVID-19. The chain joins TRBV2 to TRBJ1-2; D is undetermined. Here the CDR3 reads CASSEFARFERYGYTF. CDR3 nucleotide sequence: TGTGCCAGCAGTGAATTCGCCCGATTTGAGCGCTATGGCTACACCTTC.